This TCR beta chain was sequenced for a study of shared clonotypes between healthy human individuals. Assay: immunoSEQ multiplex PCR; the TCRdb copy retains only in-frame clones and omits some. The sample yields more than 400,000 clones, less than 96% seen once. CDR3 length: 13 amino acids. The germline gives CDR1 LGHNA, CDR2 YNFKEQ. Trimming removed 1 base from V and 9 bases from J, with 10 bases in between. The V gene is TRBV4-2, the J gene TRBJ2-1; no definite D call. Sequencing was carried out using naive CD4+ T cells sorted from blood. Subset: CD45RA+ positively selected. This clonotype was sampled from a woman aged 25 to 45 in good health. The CDR3 sequence is CASSQVKPVEQFF. CDR3 DNA sequence: TGTGCCAGCAGCCAAGTGAAGCCAGTTGAGCAGTTCTTC.